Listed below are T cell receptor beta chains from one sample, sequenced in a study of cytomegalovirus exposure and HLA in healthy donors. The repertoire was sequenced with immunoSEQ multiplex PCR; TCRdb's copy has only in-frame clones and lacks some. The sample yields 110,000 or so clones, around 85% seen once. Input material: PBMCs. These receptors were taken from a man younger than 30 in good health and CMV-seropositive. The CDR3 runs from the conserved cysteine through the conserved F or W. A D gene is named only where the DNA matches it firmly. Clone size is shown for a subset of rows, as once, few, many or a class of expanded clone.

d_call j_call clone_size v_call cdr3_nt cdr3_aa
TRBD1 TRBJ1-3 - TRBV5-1 TGCGCCAGCAGCTTGGAAGGGGGCATGGACACCATATATTTT CASSLEGGMDTIYF
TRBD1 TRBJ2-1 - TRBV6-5 TGTGCCAGCAGTTACTGGGACAGGGGTTCGAATGAGCAGTTCTTC CASSYWDRGSNEQFF
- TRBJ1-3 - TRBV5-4 TGTGCCAGCAGCTTGAGCCCGAAAAACTCTGGAAACACCATATATTTT CASSLSPKNSGNTIYF
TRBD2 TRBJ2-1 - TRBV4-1 TGCGCCAGCAGCCCGAGACTAGCGGGGGGGCAGGGACTGTGGAATGAGCAGTTCTTC CASSPRLAGGQGLWNEQFF
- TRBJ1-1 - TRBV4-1 TGCGCCAGCAGCCCCCGGGGGGGTGGGAACACTGAAGCTTTCTTT CASSPRGGGNTEAFF
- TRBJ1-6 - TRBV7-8 TGTGCCAGCAGCACTCGCAGGGGAAGAAATTCACCCCTCCACTTT CASSTRRGRNSPLHF
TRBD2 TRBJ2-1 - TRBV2 TGTGCCAGCAGGCTCTCTGGGCGGGGGGGATACAATGAGCAGTTCTTC CASRLSGRGGYNEQFF
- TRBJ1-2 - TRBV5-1 TGCGCCAGCAGCTTGAGTACAGGGCGGGATGGCTACACCTTC CASSLSTGRDGYTF
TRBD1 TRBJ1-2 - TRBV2 TGTGCCAGCAGTGTGGACAGGGCGGGAGAAGGTGGCTACACCTTC CASSVDRAGEGGYTF
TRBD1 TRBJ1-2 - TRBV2 TGTGCCAGCACGGGACAGGCTTATGGCTACACCTTC CASTGQAYGYTF
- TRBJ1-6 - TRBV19 TGTGCCAGTACTAATGGGGTGCGGGGGCAATCACCCCTCCACTTT CASTNGVRGQSPLHF
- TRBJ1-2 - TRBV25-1 TGTGCCAGCAGCACAGGGCTCTATGGCTACACCTTC CASSTGLYGYTF
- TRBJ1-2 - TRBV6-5 TGTGCCAGCAGTGCCCAGGGTTTTGATGGCTACACCTTC CASSAQGFDGYTF
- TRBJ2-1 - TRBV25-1 TGTGCCAGCAGTGAAGGGGCGGTCTCCTACAATGAGCAGTTCTTC CASSEGAVSYNEQFF
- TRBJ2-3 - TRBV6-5 TGTGCCAGCAGGAAAACAGGGACAGATACGCAGTATTTT CASRKTGTDTQYF
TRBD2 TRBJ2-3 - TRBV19 TGTGCCAGTAAGCCTAGCGGGGGGTTGAGGGCAGATACGCAGTATTTT CASKPSGGLRADTQYF
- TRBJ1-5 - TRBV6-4 TGTGCCAGCAGTGACTCCGGGTTCAATCAGCCCCAGCATTTT CASSDSGFNQPQHF
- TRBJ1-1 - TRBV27 TGTGCCAGCAGTTTCCTACAGGGTTCTGAGAACACTGAAGCTTTCTTT CASSFLQGSENTEAFF
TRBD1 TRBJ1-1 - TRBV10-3 TGTGCCACCAGGGACAGGGGGCGGCAAACTGAAGCTTTCTTT CATRDRGRQTEAFF
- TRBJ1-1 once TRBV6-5 TGTGCCAGCAGTGGAGACTGGTACACTGAAGCTTTCTTT CASSGDWYTEAFF
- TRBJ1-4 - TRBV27 TGTGCCGCGGGACCGCGAGGTCATGAAAAACTGTTTTTT CAAGPRGHEKLFF
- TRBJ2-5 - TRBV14 TGTGCCAGCAGCCAAGATAAGGTGCGGAGGCGGGCAGAGACCCAGTACTTC CASSQDKVRRRAETQYF
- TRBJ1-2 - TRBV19 TGTGCCAGCCGAGGGTCTTCCTCAGTTAACTATGGCTACACCTTC CASRGSSSVNYGYTF
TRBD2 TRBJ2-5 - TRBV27 TGTGCCAGCAGTTTTAAAGCAAGCGGGGGGATCACAGAGACCCAGTACTTC CASSFKASGGITETQYF
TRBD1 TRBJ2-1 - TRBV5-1 TGCGCCAGCCACCCGGGACAGGGCTACAATGAGCAGTTCTTC CASHPGQGYNEQFF
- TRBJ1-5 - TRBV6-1 TGTGCCAGCAGCCCCCCCGCGGAGCCCCAGCATTTT CASSPPAEPQHF
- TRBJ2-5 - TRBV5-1 TGCGCCAGCAGCCCACGGGCAGGGGACGAGACCCAGTACTTC CASSPRAGDETQYF
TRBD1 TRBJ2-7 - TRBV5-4 TGTGCCAGCTTACAGGGGCCGGGGTACGAGCAGTACTTC CASLQGPGYEQYF
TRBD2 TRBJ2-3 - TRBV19 TGTGCCAGTAGTACCGCTGCGGGGGGCACAGATACGCAGTATTTT CASSTAAGGTDTQYF
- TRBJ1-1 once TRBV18 TGTGCCAGCTCACCGCGGGGGCTAGACACTGAAGCTTTCTTT CASSPRGLDTEAFF
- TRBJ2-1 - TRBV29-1 TGCAGCGCTTTAACAACGGAGCAGTTCTTC CSALTTEQFF
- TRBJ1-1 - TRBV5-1 TGCGCCAGCAGCTTGGGGCAACAGGGTTTCAACACTGAAGCTTTCTTT CASSLGQQGFNTEAFF
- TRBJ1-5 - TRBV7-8 TGTGCCAGCAGCTTAGCGGCCAGGGTGGCCCGCGGGGGTCAGCCCCAGCATTTT CASSLAARVARGGQPQHF
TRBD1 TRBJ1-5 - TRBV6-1 TGTGCCAGCAGTGAAATGACAGGGGGTCAGCCCCAGCATTTT CASSEMTGGQPQHF
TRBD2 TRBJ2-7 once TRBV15 TGTGCCACCAGCAGACGGCCCTTCGGGGGGGCGCGGGAGCAGTACTTC CATSRRPFGGAREQYF
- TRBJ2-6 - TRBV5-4 TGTGCCAGCAGCTTGGAGGCCAGGGTGACACCCTCTGGGGCCAACGTCCTGACTTTC CASSLEARVTPSGANVLTF
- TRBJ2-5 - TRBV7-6 TGTGCCGGGGGAGCAGGGGAAGAGACCCAGTACTTC CAGGAGEETQYF
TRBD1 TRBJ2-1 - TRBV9 TGTGCCAGCAGTGACCGGGACAGAAACAATGAGCAGTTCTTC CASSDRDRNNEQFF
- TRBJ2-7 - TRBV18 TGTGCCAGCTCACCCGGACAAAGGGACGAGCAGTACTTC CASSPGQRDEQYF
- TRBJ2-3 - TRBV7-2 TGTGCCAGCACCTTTTACACAGATACGCAGTATTTT CASTFYTDTQYF
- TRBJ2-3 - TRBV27 TGTGCCAGCAGTTCGAGGACGGCGGGGGCGGGCCATACGCAGTATTTT CASSSRTAGAGHTQYF
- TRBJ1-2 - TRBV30 TGTGCCTGGACTGGGGGGATCGGCTATGGCTACACCTTC CAWTGGIGYGYTF
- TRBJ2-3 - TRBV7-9 TGTGCCAGCACCGCCTCCCAGGTAGAGCTGGATACGCAGTATTTT CASTASQVELDTQYF
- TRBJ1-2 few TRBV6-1 TGTGCCAGCAACCCCCGTCGGGAGGGGTATGGCTACACCTTC CASNPRREGYGYTF
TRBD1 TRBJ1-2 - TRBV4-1 TGCGCCAGCAGCCAAGAACTGCGACAGGGGCCTGGCTACACCTTC CASSQELRQGPGYTF
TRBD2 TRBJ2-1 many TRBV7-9 TGTGCCAGCAGCCCTAGCGGGGCCTACAATGAGCAGTTCTTC CASSPSGAYNEQFF